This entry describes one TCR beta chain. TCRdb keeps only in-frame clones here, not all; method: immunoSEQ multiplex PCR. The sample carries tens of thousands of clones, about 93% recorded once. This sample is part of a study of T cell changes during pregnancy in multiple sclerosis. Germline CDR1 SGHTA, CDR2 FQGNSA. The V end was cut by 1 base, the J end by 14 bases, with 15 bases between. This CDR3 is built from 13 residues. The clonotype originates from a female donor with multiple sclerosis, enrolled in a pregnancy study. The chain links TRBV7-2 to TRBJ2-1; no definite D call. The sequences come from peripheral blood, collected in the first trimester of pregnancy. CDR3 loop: CASSLVSPNSEFF. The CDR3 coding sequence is TGTGCCAGCAGCTTAGTTTCGCCTAACTCCGAGTTCTTC.